This T cell receptor beta chain is from a study of control samples from healthy donors and cancer patients. The repertoire was sequenced with immunoSEQ multiplex PCR; TCRdb's copy has only in-frame clones and lacks some. The table records over 150,000 clones, over 90% of them present only once. This CDR3 has 13 residues. Per germline, CDR1 SGHDT and CDR2 YYEEEE. V was cut by 5 bases and J by 0 bases, with 8 bases left in between. The sequenced sample consisted of blood. The chain combines TRBV5-6 with TRBJ1-1; D is undetermined. This clonotype was sampled from a woman between 25 and 40 years old in good health. The chain's CDR3 is CASRLLMNTEAFF. The CDR3 DNA follows: TGTGCCAGCAGGTTGCTTATGAACACTGAAGCTTTCTTT.